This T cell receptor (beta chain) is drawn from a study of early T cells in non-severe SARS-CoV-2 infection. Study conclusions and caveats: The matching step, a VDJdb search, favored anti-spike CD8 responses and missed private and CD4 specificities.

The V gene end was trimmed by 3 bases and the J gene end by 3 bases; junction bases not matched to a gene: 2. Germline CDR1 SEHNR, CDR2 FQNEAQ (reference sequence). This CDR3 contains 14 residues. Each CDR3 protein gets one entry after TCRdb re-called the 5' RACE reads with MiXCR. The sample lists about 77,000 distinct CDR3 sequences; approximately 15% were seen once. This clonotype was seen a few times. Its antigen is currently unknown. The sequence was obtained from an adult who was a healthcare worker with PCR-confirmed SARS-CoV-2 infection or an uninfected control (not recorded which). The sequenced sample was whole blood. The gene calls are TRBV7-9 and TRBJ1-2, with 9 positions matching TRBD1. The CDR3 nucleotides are TGTGCCAGCAGCTTTCGGACAGGGGACTATGGCTACACCTTC. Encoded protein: CASSFRTGDYGYTF. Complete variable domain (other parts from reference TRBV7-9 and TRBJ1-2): DTGVSQNPRHKITKRGQNVTFRCDPISEHNRLYWYRQTLGQGPEFLTYFQNEAQLEKSRLLSDRFSAERPKGSFSTLEIQRTEQGDSAMYLCASSFRTGDYGYTFGSGTRLTVV.